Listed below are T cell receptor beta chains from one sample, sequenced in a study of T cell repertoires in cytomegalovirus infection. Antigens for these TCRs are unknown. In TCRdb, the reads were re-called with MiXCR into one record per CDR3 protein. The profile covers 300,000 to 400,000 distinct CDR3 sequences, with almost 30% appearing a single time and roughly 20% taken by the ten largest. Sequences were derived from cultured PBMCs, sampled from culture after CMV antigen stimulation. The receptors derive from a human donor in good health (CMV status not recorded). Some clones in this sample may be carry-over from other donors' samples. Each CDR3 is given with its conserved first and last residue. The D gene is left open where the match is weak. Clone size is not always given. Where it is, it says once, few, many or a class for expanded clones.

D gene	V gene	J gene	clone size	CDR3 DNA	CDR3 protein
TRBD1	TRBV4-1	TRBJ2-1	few	TGCGCCAGCAGCCGATCGGGACAGGGGGCAATTTACAATGAGCAGTTCTTC	CASSRSGQGAIYNEQFF
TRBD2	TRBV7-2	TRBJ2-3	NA	TGTGCCAGCAGCTCCGTTCTAGCGGGAATCACAGATACGCAGTATTTT	CASSSVLAGITDTQYF
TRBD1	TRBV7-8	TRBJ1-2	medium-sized	TGTGCCAGCAGCCCCCCCCACAGGGGGCTTACTAACTATGGCTACACCTTC	CASSPPHRGLTNYGYTF
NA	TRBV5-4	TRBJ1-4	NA	TGTGCCAGCACCAGGACGGGGTCCCGTAATGAAAAACTGTTTTTT	CASTRTGSRNEKLFF
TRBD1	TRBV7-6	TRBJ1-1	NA	TGTGCCAGCAGCACCCGACAGGGAACGAACACTGAAGCTTTCTTT	CASSTRQGTNTEAFF
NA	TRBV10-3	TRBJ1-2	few	TGTGCCATCAGTGAGTTGGAGGGTATCGGATTTGGCTACACCTTC	CAISELEGIGFGYTF
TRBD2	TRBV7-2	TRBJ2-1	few	TGTGCCAGCAGCTCCCCGACTAGCGGGACAAACAATGAGCAGTTCTTC	CASSSPTSGTNNEQFF
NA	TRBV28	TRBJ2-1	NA	TGTGCCAGTCTACCGGGACTTAACTTCCATGAGCAGTTCTTC	CASLPGLNFHEQFF
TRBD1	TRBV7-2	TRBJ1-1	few	TGTGCCAGCAGCCCGACAGGGGTTCTCACTGAAGCTTTCTTT	CASSPTGVLTEAFF
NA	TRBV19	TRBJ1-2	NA	TGTGCCTCGACCCAATGGCCTTTCCCCGGGACGAACTATGGCTACACCTTC	CASTQWPFPGTNYGYTF
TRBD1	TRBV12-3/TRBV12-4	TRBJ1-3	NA	TGTGCCAGCAGGCTTGCTGGACAGGGATTCGGAAACACCATATATTTT	CASRLAGQGFGNTIYF
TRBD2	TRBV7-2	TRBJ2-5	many	TGTGCCAGCAGCTTAAACGGTCTAGCGGCTAAAGAGACCCAGTACTTC	CASSLNGLAAKETQYF
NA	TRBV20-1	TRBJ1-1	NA	TGCAGTGCTAGCCCAGGGCCAACGAACACTGAAGCTTTCTTT	CSASPGPTNTEAFF
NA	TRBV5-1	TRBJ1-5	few	TGCGCCAGCAGCCTGGGACCGCAGGGAGGCAATCAGCCCCAGCATTTT	CASSLGPQGGNQPQHF
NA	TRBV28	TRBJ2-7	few	TGTGCCAGCAGTTACCTCGTCGGGGGAAAAACCTACGAGCAGTACTTC	CASSYLVGGKTYEQYF
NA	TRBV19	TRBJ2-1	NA	TGTGCCAGTAGTACTTCGGGACCCCTGGTGCTCTTC	CASSTSGPLVLF
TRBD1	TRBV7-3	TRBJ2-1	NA	TGTGCCAGCAGCCAGACAGGGGGCCAACACAATGAGCAGTTCTTC	CASSQTGGQHNEQFF
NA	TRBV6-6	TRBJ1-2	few	TGTGCCAGCAGCTACTTTAGCTCTGGGGACTATGGCTACACCTTC	CASSYFSSGDYGYTF
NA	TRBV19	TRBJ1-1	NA	TGTGCCAGTAGTAGCCCGTGGGGGGGGCCGAACACTGAAGCTTTCTTT	CASSSPWGGPNTEAFF
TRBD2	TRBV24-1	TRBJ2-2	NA	TGTGCCACCAGAGCGGGAGACTACACCGGGGAGCTGTTTTTT	CATRAGDYTGELFF